The 3 T cell receptor beta chains listed next were all sequenced from one sample in a study of cytomegalovirus exposure and HLA in healthy donors. The assay was immunoSEQ multiplex PCR, and TCRdb's table has in-frame clones only and misses some. The data contain about 130,000 clones, roughly 89% of them seen just once; the ten biggest clones take up 1.1%. The sample taken for sequencing was PBMCs. These receptors all stem from a woman younger than 35 in good health and CMV-seronegative.

V is TRBV30 and J is TRBJ1-1, with TRBD1 identical over 7 bases. With 5 bases clipped from V and 7 bases from J, the junction kept 16 bases outside the gene matches. The germline gives CDR1 GTSNPN, CDR2 SVGIG (reference sequence). This CDR3 spans 15 amino acids. The CDR3 DNA sequence: TGTGCCTGGTCCCGAGGGGGCCGAGGACGCGTTGAAGCTTTCTTT. This encodes CAWSRGGRGRVEAFF.

This chain links TRBV5-5 with TRBJ2-1; TRBD1 matches 7 bases. V lost 4 bases, J lost 3 bases, and 7 bases stayed unmatched. The CDR3 runs to 15 residues. Germline V gene lookup returns CDR1 SGHKS and CDR2 YYEKEE (reference sequence). For the CDR3, the DNA is TGTGCCAGCAGCCGGAGGACAGGTATCTACAATGAGCAGTTCTTC. This encodes CASSRRTGIYNEQFF.

This chain uses TRBV6-5 with TRBJ1-2, with no clear D. Germline lookup yields CDR1 MNHEY and CDR2 SVGAGI. This CDR3 comprises 14 residues. Trimming pared 4 bases from V and 4 bases from J, leaving 13 bases between. The CDR3 loop reads CASSFRSRGYGYTF. CDR3 sequence (DNA): TGTGCCAGCAGTTTCCGGAGTCGTGGCTATGGCTACACCTTC.